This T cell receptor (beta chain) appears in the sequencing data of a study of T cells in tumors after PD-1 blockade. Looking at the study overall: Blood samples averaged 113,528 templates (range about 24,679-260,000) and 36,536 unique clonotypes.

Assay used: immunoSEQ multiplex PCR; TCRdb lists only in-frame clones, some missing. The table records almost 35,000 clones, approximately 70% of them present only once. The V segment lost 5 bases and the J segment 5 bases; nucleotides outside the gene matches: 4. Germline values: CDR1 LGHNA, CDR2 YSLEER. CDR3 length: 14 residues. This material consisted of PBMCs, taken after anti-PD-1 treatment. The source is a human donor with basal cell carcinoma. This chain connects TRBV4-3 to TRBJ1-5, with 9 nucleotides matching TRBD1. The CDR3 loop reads CASSLRQGDQPQHF. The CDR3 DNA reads TGCGCCAGCAGCTTACGACAGGGGGATCAGCCCCAGCATTTT.